The T cell receptor beta chain described here comes from a study of a mutant IDH1 vaccine in newly diagnosed glioma. Some clones are missing from TCRdb's copy, which holds only in-frame ones; the method was immunoSEQ multiplex PCR. The sample shows around 94,000 clones, roughly 86% of them seen only once. This CDR3 is built from 13 residues. Germline CDR1 and CDR2: PRHDT and FYEKMQ (reference sequence). With 3 bases removed from V and 6 bases from J, the gap between germline ends came to 8 bases. There are a few counts of this clone. Antigen: not known. Stated time point: week 47, end of study. Each vaccine dose was 300 ug of mutant IDH1 20-mer peptide, with topical imiquimod.

The source material was PBMCs, sampled from a glioma patient whose treatment included an IDH1 peptide vaccine. The chain is built from TRBV13 and TRBJ2-2; tentative D call: TRBD1 (5 bases). This sequence was found in a woman aged 50 to 60 with glioma. In nucleotides, the CDR3 is TGTGCCAGCAGCTTCAGGGTACCCGGGGAGCTGTTTTTT. The encoded protein is CASSFRVPGELFF.